This T cell receptor beta chain was profiled in a study of persistence of HIV-infected CD4 T cells. This nonspecific control used anti-CD3/anti-CD28 bead stimulation of CD4+ T cells. Sorting selected CD4+ T cells upregulating both CD40 ligand and CD69. A note on this clone: Antigen: not known.

Sequencing used immunoSEQ version 4 in survey mode. The protocol was immunoSEQ multiplex PCR, while the TCRdb copy is restricted to in-frame clones and leaves out a portion. This table holds roughly 43,000 clones, 70% to 90% found once. Sequences were derived from CD4+ T cells sorted from PBMCs after approximately 19-hour stimulation, sampled from a patient who received antiretroviral therapy. The sequence derives from an adult man with HIV who was CMV-seropositive.

CDR3 sequence (DNA): TGTGCCAGCAGTTTCCCTGGCAGGGGCCGGAATCAGCCCCAGCATTTT. It specifies CASSFPGRGRNQPQHF. The chain recombines TRBV28 with TRBJ1-5; D may be TRBD1 (6 bases). Germline assignment: CDR1 MDHEN and CDR2 SYDVKM. Trimming cost V 3 bases and J 4 bases, with 16 bases left between them. The CDR3 consists of 16 residues.